The 14 T cell receptor beta chains reported below all come from one sample, sequenced in a study of T cell changes during pregnancy in multiple sclerosis. This table comes from immunoSEQ multiplex PCR, and its TCRdb copy is limited to in-frame clones, with some not included. Here the sample spans several thousand clones, about 85% being singletons. This material consisted of CD8+ T cells from peripheral blood mononuclear cells, taken in the first trimester of pregnancy. The source of these receptors is a female donor in good health, enrolled as a control in a pregnancy study.

The chain recombines TRBV19 with TRBJ1-6, with D possibly TRBD1 on 5 matching bases. Germline-derived CDR1 and CDR2 are LNHDA and SQIVND (reference sequence). The CDR3 is 19 residues long. The V and J ends lost 9 bases and 10 bases respectively, with 34 bases between them. The CDR3: CASRMGRVPFGATQSPLHF. The DNA of the CDR3 is TGTGCCAGCCGAATGGGGAGGGTCCCCTTCGGGGCTACTCAATCACCCCTCCACTTT.

V and J are TRBV6-1 and TRBJ2-3; TRBD1 matches at 9 bases. The CDR3 is made up of 15 amino acids. Unmatched junction bases numbered 9, after V lost 7 bases and J lost 4 bases. Germline-derived CDR1 and CDR2 are MNHNS and SASEGT. CDR3 region: CASISGTGHPDTQYF. The DNA of the CDR3 is TGTGCCAGCATCTCCGGGACAGGGCATCCAGATACGCAGTATTTT.

The chain joins TRBV6-5 to TRBJ1-1; D remains unclear. Trimming left V 8 bases short and J 1 base short, with 11 bases between. The germline gives CDR1 MNHEY, CDR2 SVGAGI. The CDR3 is 13 residues long. The CDR3 sequence: CASSWRANTEAFF. CDR3 bases: TGTGCCAGCTCCTGGAGGGCGAACACTGAAGCTTTCTTT.

The V call is TRBV7-9, the J call TRBJ2-7; TRBD2 matches at 7 bases. The CDR3 is made up of 12 amino acids. The V and J ends lost 3 bases and 7 bases, in that order; junction bases with no gene match: 3. Germline V lookup: CDR1 SEHNR, CDR2 FQNEAQ (reference sequence). The chain's CDR3 is CASSFSGGEQYF. CDR3 nucleotide sequence: TGTGCCAGCAGCTTCTCGGGGGGTGAGCAGTACTTC.

This sequence joins TRBV5-1 and TRBJ1-3, with 7 bases lining up with TRBD1. There are 16 residues in the CDR3. The V and J ends lost 1 base and 0 bases, in that order; junction bases with no gene match: 4. CDR1 SGHRS and CDR2 YFSETQ come from the germline V gene. The CDR3 loop reads CASSLSGGISGNTIYF. CDR3 coding DNA: TGCGCCAGCAGCTTGTCAGGGGGTATCTCTGGAAACACCATATATTTT.

The DNA for the CDR3 is TGTGCCAGCAGTGAACACGCAGGGGCTTCCACTGAAGCTTTCTTT. Its translation is CASSEHAGASTEAFF. The chain carries TRBV25-1 and TRBJ1-1, with D possibly being TRBD1 (6 bases). The CDR3 spans 15 residues. Germline lookup yields CDR1 MGHDK and CDR2 SYGVNS. V was cut by 2 bases and J by 4 bases, with 14 bases left in between. The full variable domain, with the rest looked up from reference TRBV25-1 and TRBJ1-1, is EADIYQTPRYLVIGTGKKITLECSQTMGHDKMYWYQQDPGMELHLIHYSYGVNSTEKGDLSSESTVSRIRTEHFPLTLESARPSHTSQYLCASSEHAGASTEAFFGQGTRLTVV.

This clone was counted once. This chain uses TRBV6-1 with TRBJ1-5; TRBD1 aligns across 8 bases. This CDR3 comprises 15 residues. The V and J ends lost 3 bases and 7 bases, in that order; junction bases with no gene match: 8. From germline, CDR1 is MNHNS and CDR2 SASEGT. CDR3 sequence (DNA): TGTGCCAGCAGTGACGATGGACAGGGTGGCCAGCCCCAGCATTTT. Encoded protein: CASSDDGQGGQPQHF.

The J gene is TRBJ2-3, the V gene TRBV11-1; 10 nucleotides align to TRBD2. The CDR3 spans 15 residues. The V gene's germline CDR1 is SGHAT and CDR2 FQDESV (reference sequence). V was clipped by 3 bases and J by 4 bases; unmatched bases: 4. CDR3 nucleotide sequence: TGTGCCAGCAGCTTTACTAGCGGGGCAGCAGATACGCAGTATTTT. Protein: CASSFTSGAADTQYF.

This rearrangement joins TRBV2 to TRBJ1-1; D might be TRBD1 (5 bases). The V and J ends lost 3 bases and 6 bases respectively, with 17 bases between them. Germline V CDR1 and CDR2: SNHLY, FYNNEI. The CDR3 is 15 residues long. The CDR3 here is CASSDGAVLPAEAFF. CDR3 in DNA: TGTGCCAGCAGTGATGGGGCCGTCCTCCCCGCTGAAGCTTTCTTT. Based on the CDR3 plus reference TRBV2 and TRBJ1-1, the full variable domain is EPEVTQTPSHQVTQMGQEVILRCVPISNHLYFYWYRQILGQKVEFLVSFYNNEISEKSEIFDDQFSVERPDGSNFTLKIRSTKLEDSAMYFCASSDGAVLPAEAFFGQGTRLTVV.

The genes are TRBV2 and TRBJ1-2; possible D gene TRBD1, 5 bases. CDR3 size: 14 residues. The germline V and J ends were trimmed by 2 bases and 4 bases, with 11 bases remaining between them. Germline CDR1 is SNHLY and CDR2 is FYNNEI. In nucleotides, the CDR3 is TGTGCCAGCAGTGAATCCCAGGGCGTCTATGGCTACACCTTC. This gives the protein CASSESQGVYGYTF.

The CDR3 DNA reads as TGTGCCAGCAGCTTAGCGGCCCTTGATAGCCTATCAAACATTCAGTACTTC. It encodes CASSLAALDSLSNIQYF. This chain connects TRBV7-6 to TRBJ2-4; D gene unclear. Germline V CDR1 and CDR2: SGHVS, FNYEAQ. The length of the CDR3 is 17 residues. Between the trimmed V and J ends, which lost 0 bases and 6 bases, there was a span of 18 bases.

V usage is TRBV7-9 and J usage is TRBJ2-5, with TRBD1 matching 7 bases. The CDR3 covers 17 residues. The junction had 13 bases not matched to a gene; V was cut back by 1 base and J by 5 bases. Germline-derived CDR1 and CDR2 are SEHNR and FQNEAQ (reference sequence). The chain's CDR3 is CASSLGTGRGVGETQYF. CDR3 nucleotide sequence: TGTGCCAGCAGCTTAGGGACAGGTCGAGGAGTTGGGGAGACCCAGTACTTC. Full variable domain (rest looked up from reference TRBV7-9 and TRBJ2-5): DTGVSQNPRHKITKRGQNVTFRCDPISEHNRLYWYRQTLGQGPEFLTYFQNEAQLEKSRLLSDRFSAERPKGSFSTLEIQRTEQGDSAMYLCASSLGTGRGVGETQYFGPGTRLLVL.

V and J are TRBV13 and TRBJ2-7; D perhaps matches TRBD2 (6 bases). This CDR3 contains 15 residues. Germline V lookup: CDR1 PRHDT, CDR2 FYEKMQ (reference sequence). V was trimmed by 5 bases and J by 3 bases, leaving 17 bases between them. The CDR3 region is CASSAGRQSIYEQYF. CDR3 in DNA: TGTGCCAGCAGCGCCGGGAGACAGTCTATCTACGAGCAGTACTTC.

The chain combines TRBV11-3 with TRBJ2-5; 13 bases are a match to TRBD2. This CDR3 comprises 16 residues. Germline V gene lookup returns CDR1 SGHNT and CDR2 YENEEA. With V trimmed by 5 bases and J by 1 base, 4 bases remained unmatched. Here the CDR3 reads CASSPRTSGGQETQYF. As DNA, the CDR3 is TGTGCCAGCAGCCCCCGGACTAGCGGGGGCCAAGAGACCCAGTACTTC.